These 19 T cell receptor beta chains share one sample of origin, sequenced in a study of T cell repertoires in cytomegalovirus infection. TCRdb re-analysed the reads in MiXCR, keeping a single row per CDR3 protein. The sample shows almost 500,000 distinct CDR3 sequences, 11% of them seen only once. The specimen sequenced was PBMCs. All receptors come from a human donor in good health (CMV status not recorded). Some clones in this sample may be carry-over from other donors' samples.

The table lists this clonotype with many counts. V usage is TRBV11-1 and J usage is TRBJ2-7; maybe TRBD1 (6 bases). Germline CDR1 and CDR2: SGHAT and FQDESV (reference sequence). V was pared by 4 bases and J by 5 bases, with 6 bases between. This CDR3 spans 11 amino acids. CDR3 bases: TGTGCCAGCAGCTCAGGGGACGAGCAGTACTTC. Translated: CASSSGDEQYF.

Many counts were recorded for this clonotype. V gene TRBV7-6 combines with J gene TRBJ1-6, with 7 bases fitting TRBD1. Germline V gives CDR1 SGHVS, CDR2 FNYEAQ. The CDR3 has 16 residues. V lost 5 bases to trimming and J lost 7 bases; unmatched junction nucleotides: 11. CDR3 coding DNA: TGTGCCAGCAGCGAGACAGGGTTGTCTCCAAATTCACCCCTCCACTTT. This codes for CASSETGLSPNSPLHF. The entire variable domain, with the rest obtained from reference TRBV7-6 and TRBJ1-6, is as follows: GAGVSQSPRYKVTKRGQDVALRCDPISGHVSLYWYRQALGQGPEFLTYFNYEAQQDKSGLPNDRFSAERPEGSISTLTIQRTEQRDSAMYRCASSETGLSPNSPLHFGNGTRLTVT.

This clonotype was counted ten times or more. V is TRBV10-3 and J is TRBJ2-7; 8 bases match TRBD1. The germline V gene has CDR1 ENHRY and CDR2 SYGVKD. The CDR3 runs to 15 residues. V lost 3 bases, J lost 1 base, and 5 bases stayed unmatched. The chain's CDR3 is CAISDFDRGSYEQYF. CDR3 sequence (DNA): TGTGCCATCAGTGACTTCGACAGGGGATCCTACGAGCAGTACTTC.

This clonotype was counted a few times. This rearrangement joins TRBV28 to TRBJ2-3, with D tentatively TRBD2 (6 bases). Per germline, CDR1 MDHEN and CDR2 SYDVKM. CDR3 length equals 14 residues. Trimming cost V 2 bases and J 4 bases, with 10 bases left between them. CDR3 sequence (DNA): TGTGCCAGCAGTTTAACCCCGGGGGCAGATACGCAGTATTTT. Translated, it gives CASSLTPGADTQYF.

This clonotype was seen repeatedly, ten times or more. CDR3 protein: CASSSGQTYSNQPQHF. CDR3 nucleotides: TGTGCCAGCAGCTCGGGACAGACTTATAGCAATCAGCCCCAGCATTTT. The gene calls are TRBV7-2 and TRBJ1-5; 7 bases map to TRBD1. CDR3 length equals 16 residues. V lost 4 bases, J lost 0 bases, and 6 bases stayed unmatched. CDR1 is SGHTA and CDR2 is FQGNSA in the germline V gene.

At least ten counts were recorded for this clonotype. The CDR3: CASSLASEGLAGELFF. The CDR3 nucleotides are TGTGCCAGCAGCTTAGCGAGTGAGGGTTTGGCCGGGGAGCTGTTTTTT. The chain recombines TRBV7-8 with TRBJ2-2, with a weak D call TRBD2 (5 bases). This CDR3 has 16 amino acids. CDR1 and CDR2 from the germline V gene are SGHVS and FQNEAQ. V lost 0 bases, J lost 6 bases, and 14 bases lay in between.

This clonotype was seen repeatedly, ten times or more. This CDR3 is CASSPTTGRNEQYF. The CDR3 bases are TGTGCCAGCAGCCCGACGACAGGGAGGAACGAGCAGTACTTC. This rearrangement joins TRBV7-9 to TRBJ2-7; possibly TRBD1 for D (7 bases). Germline V gene lookup returns CDR1 SEHNR and CDR2 FQNEAQ (reference sequence). The V gene lost 5 bases and the J gene lost 5 bases, with 16 bases spanning the gap. CDR3 length equals 14 residues.

V gene TRBV28 combines with J gene TRBJ2-1; D ambiguous. Looked up from germline, CDR1 is MDHEN and CDR2 is SYDVKM. V lost 7 bases to trimming and J lost 2 bases, with 15 bases between them. This CDR3 is 15 amino acids long. The CDR3 DNA follows: TGTGCCAGCACCTCCCAAGGGCTAACCTACAATGAGCAGTTCTTC. It yields the protein CASTSQGLTYNEQFF.

Many counts were recorded for this clonotype. The J gene is TRBJ2-5, the V gene TRBV2, with 10 nucleotides matching TRBD2. Unmatched junction bases numbered 8, after V lost 5 bases and J lost 5 bases. The V gene's germline CDR1 is SNHLY and CDR2 FYNNEI. The CDR3 totals 15 residues. The CDR3 DNA sequence: TGTGCCAGCAGTCTCAAGCGGGGGGGACATGAGACCCAGTACTTC. It encodes CASSLKRGGHETQYF.

This clonotype was seen many times. In DNA, the CDR3 is TGTGCCAGCAGCTTAGGCGCGGTTAATGAAAAACTGTTTTTT. Translated: CASSLGAVNEKLFF. V is TRBV7-6 and J is TRBJ1-4; D remains ambiguous. V was pared by 1 base and J by 4 bases, with 7 bases between. CDR1 is SGHVS, CDR2 FNYEAQ, per germline. The CDR3 is 14 residues long.

This clonotype was found many times. CDR3 region: CASNQEQYYEQYF. DNA of the CDR3: TGTGCCAGCAACCAGGAACAATATTACGAGCAGTACTTC. The chain couples TRBV28 to TRBJ2-7, with D uncertain. V was shortened by 7 bases and J by 4 bases, with 14 bases between the two germline ends. Per the germline V gene, CDR1 is MDHEN and CDR2 is SYDVKM. There are 13 residues in the CDR3.

Many counts were recorded for this clonotype. The chain carries TRBV24-1 and TRBJ2-1; D is ambiguous. CDR1 is KGHDR, CDR2 SFDVKD, per germline. Trimming left V 0 bases short and J 5 bases short, with 7 bases between. The CDR3 is made up of 14 amino acids. CDR3 in amino acids: CATSDLKENNEQFF. CDR3 coding DNA: TGTGCCACCAGTGATTTGAAGGAGAACAATGAGCAGTTCTTC.

This clonotype was recorded at least ten times. The V gene is TRBV7-2, the J gene TRBJ2-7, with D perhaps matching TRBD1 (6 bases). The CDR3 is 16 amino acids. V lost 5 bases to trimming and J lost 4 bases, with 21 bases between them. Germline V gene sequence: CDR1 SGHTA, CDR2 FQGNSA. DNA for the CDR3: TGTGCCAGCAGCCAAAAATATCAGGGGATCGTATACGAGCAGTACTTC. The encoded protein is CASSQKYQGIVYEQYF.

The count of this clonotype is one. V usage is TRBV7-9 and J usage is TRBJ2-5; tentatively, D is TRBD1 (6 bases). From germline, CDR1 is SEHNR and CDR2 FQNEAQ (reference sequence). V dropped 3 bases and J dropped 1 base, with 12 bases sitting between them. The CDR3 is 15 amino acids. CDR3 loop: CASSFNRDIQETQYF. In DNA, the CDR3 is TGTGCCAGCAGCTTCAACAGGGACATCCAAGAGACCCAGTACTTC.

This clonotype was recorded many times. The J gene is TRBJ1-5, the V gene TRBV7-8; D call uncertain. V lost 1 base to trimming and J lost 2 bases, with 12 bases between them. The CDR3 covers 16 residues. In germline, CDR1 is SGHVS, CDR2 FQNEAQ. The CDR3 coding sequence is TGTGCCAGCAGCTTAGATGGAGGGAGGGGCAATCAGCCCCAGCATTTT. Its translation is CASSLDGGRGNQPQHF.

The gene calls are TRBV6-2 or TRBV6-3 and TRBJ2-1; 9 nucleotides line up with TRBD1. V shed 6 bases, J shed 5 bases, and the junction held 8 bases outside the gene matches. The CDR3 is made up of 15 amino acids. Germline CDR1 and CDR2: MNHEY and SVGEGT. CDR3 loop: CASSQSRDRDNEQFF. CDR3 DNA sequence: TGTGCCAGCAGCCAGAGCCGGGACAGGGACAATGAGCAGTTCTTC.

This clonotype occurred a few times. This sequence joins TRBV2 and TRBJ1-3, with TRBD1 matching over 9 bases. Germline CDR1 SNHLY, CDR2 FYNNEI. The CDR3 spans 17 residues. Unmatched junction bases numbered 12, after V lost 6 bases and J lost 3 bases. The CDR3 region is CASSHDSDRGSGNTIYF. The CDR3 nucleotides are TGTGCCAGCAGCCACGATTCGGACAGGGGTAGTGGAAACACCATATATTTT.

This clonotype was found many times. The V and J genes are TRBV7-7 and TRBJ2-1; 10 positions agree with TRBD2. This CDR3 has 16 residues. Germline trimming cut 1 base from V and 4 bases from J; bases unmatched to any gene: 4. Germline CDR1 SSHAT, CDR2 FNYEAQ (reference sequence). The chain's CDR3 is CASSLEASGGYNEQFF. The CDR3 nucleotides read TGTGCCAGCAGCTTAGAGGCTAGCGGGGGTTACAATGAGCAGTTCTTC.

This clonotype was observed many times. The J gene is TRBJ1-5, the V gene TRBV6-2 or TRBV6-3, with D perhaps matching TRBD1 (6 bases). The V gene lost 0 bases and the J gene lost 7 bases, with 16 bases spanning the gap. The CDR3 runs to 16 residues. Germline V gives CDR1 MNHEY, CDR2 SVGEGT. Here the CDR3 reads CASSYSTGAPRQPQHF. DNA for the CDR3: TGTGCCAGCAGTTACTCGACGGGGGCGCCGCGGCAGCCCCAGCATTTT.